This note documents a single TCR beta chain sequence. Its antigen is currently unknown. TCRdb reprocessed the 5' RACE reads via MiXCR and lists one record per CDR3 protein. The sample holds around 960,000 distinct CDR3 sequences, around an eighth seen once. This specimen comes from a study of identical twins. J lost 0 bases, V lost 2 bases, and 8 bases had no gene match. Germline V lookup: CDR1 MGHDK, CDR2 SYGVNS. CDR3 size: 17 residues. Study observations and caveats: Out-of-frame alpha sequences shared between twins exhibited an excess of low generation probability. With abundant cord blood beta clonotypes, insertions were fewer; memory repertoires showed no such pattern.

This sample was shared with a second study, whose subject was yellow fever vaccine responses in identical twins.

V and J are TRBV25-1 and TRBJ2-3, with 7 bases that match TRBD2. Material: PBMCs. The TCR originated in a woman aged 18-30 years in good health. The CDR3 DNA reads TGTGCCAGCAGTGAACCCTTTGGCGGGGGAAGCACAGATACGCAGTATTTT. It codes for CASSEPFGGGSTDTQYF.